Below are 2 T cell receptor beta chains sequenced from a single sample in a study of early T cells in non-severe SARS-CoV-2 infection. TCRdb recomputed calls from the 5' RACE reads with MiXCR, one row per CDR3 protein. The table records roughly 68,000 distinct CDR3 sequences, just under 5% of them present only once. The material sequenced was whole blood. These receptors all stem from an adult who was a healthcare worker with PCR-confirmed SARS-CoV-2 infection or an uninfected control (not recorded which).

In this sample, this clonotype turned up many times. The chain has TRBV6-5 and TRBJ2-2; no definite D call. Germline V gene sequence: CDR1 MNHEY, CDR2 SVGAGI. This CDR3 comprises 11 residues. V shed 7 bases and J shed 5 bases, with 5 bases lying between them. As DNA, the CDR3 is TGTGCCAGCATGGGAACCGGGGAGCTGTTTTTT. Its translation is CASMGTGELFF.

The table lists this clonotype with many counts. The V call is TRBV7-3, the J call TRBJ2-1; 7 bases align to TRBD2. Germline V CDR1 and CDR2: SGHTA, FQGTGA. Trimming at V came to 8 bases and at J to 2 bases, leaving 9 bases not matched to a gene. This CDR3 comprises 15 residues. Here the CDR3 DNA reads TGTGCCAGCTCCCCGAGACGGGGGGCCTACAATGAGCAGTTCTTC. Translated, it gives CASSPRRGAYNEQFF.